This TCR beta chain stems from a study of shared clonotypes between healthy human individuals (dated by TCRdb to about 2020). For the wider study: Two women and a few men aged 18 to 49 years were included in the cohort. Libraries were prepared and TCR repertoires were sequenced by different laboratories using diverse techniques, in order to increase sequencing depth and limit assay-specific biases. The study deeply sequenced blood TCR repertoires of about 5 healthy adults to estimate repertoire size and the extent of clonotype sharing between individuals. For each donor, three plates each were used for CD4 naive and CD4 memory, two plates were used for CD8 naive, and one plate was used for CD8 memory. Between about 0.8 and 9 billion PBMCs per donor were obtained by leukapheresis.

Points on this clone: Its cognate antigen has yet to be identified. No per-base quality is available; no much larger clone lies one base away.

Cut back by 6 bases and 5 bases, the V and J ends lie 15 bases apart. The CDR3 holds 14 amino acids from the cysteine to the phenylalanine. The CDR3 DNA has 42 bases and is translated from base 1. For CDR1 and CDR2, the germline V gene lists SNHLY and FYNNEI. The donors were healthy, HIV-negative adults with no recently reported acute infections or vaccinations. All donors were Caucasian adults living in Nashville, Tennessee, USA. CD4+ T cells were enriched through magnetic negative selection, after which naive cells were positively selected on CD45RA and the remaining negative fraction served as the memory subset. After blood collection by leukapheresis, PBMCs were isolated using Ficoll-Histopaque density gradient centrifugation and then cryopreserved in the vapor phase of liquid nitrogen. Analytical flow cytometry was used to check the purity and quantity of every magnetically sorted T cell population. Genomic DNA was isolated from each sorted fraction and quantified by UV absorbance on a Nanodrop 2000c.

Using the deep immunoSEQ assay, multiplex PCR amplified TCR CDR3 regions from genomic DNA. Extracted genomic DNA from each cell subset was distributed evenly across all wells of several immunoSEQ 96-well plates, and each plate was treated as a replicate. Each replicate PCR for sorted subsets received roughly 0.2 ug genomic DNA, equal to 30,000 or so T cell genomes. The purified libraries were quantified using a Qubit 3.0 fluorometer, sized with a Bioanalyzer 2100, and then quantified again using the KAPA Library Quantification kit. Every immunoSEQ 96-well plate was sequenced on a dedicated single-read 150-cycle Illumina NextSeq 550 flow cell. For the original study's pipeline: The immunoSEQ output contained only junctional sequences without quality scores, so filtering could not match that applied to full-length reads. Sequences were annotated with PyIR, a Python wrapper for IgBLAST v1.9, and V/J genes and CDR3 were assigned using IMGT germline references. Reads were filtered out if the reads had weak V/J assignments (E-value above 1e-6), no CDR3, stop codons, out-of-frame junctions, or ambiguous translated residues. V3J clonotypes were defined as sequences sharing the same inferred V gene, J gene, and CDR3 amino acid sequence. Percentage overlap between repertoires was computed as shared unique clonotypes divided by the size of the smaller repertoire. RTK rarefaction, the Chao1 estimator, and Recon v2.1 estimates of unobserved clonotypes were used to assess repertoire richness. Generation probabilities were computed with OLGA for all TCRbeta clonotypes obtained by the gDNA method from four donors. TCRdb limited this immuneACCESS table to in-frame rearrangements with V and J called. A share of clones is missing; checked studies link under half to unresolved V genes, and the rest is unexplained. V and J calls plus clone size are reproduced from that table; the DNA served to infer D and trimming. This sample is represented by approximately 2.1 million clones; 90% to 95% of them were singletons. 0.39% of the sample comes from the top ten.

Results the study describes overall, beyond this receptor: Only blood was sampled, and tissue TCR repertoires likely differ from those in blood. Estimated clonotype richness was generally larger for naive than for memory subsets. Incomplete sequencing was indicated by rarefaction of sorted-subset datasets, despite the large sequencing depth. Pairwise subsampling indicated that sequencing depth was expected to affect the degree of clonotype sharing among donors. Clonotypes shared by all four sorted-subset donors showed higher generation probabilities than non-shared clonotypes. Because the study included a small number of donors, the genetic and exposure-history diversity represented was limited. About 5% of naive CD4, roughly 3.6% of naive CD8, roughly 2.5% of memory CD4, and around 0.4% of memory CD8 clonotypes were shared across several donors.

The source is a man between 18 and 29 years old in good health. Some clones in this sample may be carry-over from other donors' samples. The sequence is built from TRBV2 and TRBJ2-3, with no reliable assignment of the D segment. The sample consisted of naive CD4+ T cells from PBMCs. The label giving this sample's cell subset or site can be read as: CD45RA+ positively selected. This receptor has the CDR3 CASSRASDLDTQYF. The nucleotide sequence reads TGTGCCAGCAGCCGGGCCTCCGATTTAGATACGCAGTATTTT. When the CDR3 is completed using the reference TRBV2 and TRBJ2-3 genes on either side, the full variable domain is EPEVTQTPSHQVTQMGQEVILRCVPISNHLYFYWYRQILGQKVEFLVSFYNNEISEKSEIFDDQFSVERPDGSNFTLKIRSTKLEDSAMYFCASSRASDLDTQYFGPGTRLTVL.